The 13 T cell receptor beta chains reported below all come from one sample, sequenced in a study of cytomegalovirus exposure and HLA in healthy donors. This PCR relied on a set of 60 Vbeta primers and 13 Jbeta primers. The data were produced by immunoSEQ multiplex PCR, yet TCRdb's version contains in-frame clones alone and is incomplete. The table lists under 200,000 clones, around 75% of them singletons, with 6.3% in the top ten. Sequenced sample: PBMCs. The source of these receptors is a middle-aged man in good health and CMV-seropositive.

The chain has TRBV27 and TRBJ2-1; D perhaps matches TRBD1 (5 bases). CDR1 is MNHEY and CDR2 is SMNVEV in the germline V gene (reference sequence). This CDR3 has 17 residues. V lost 6 bases to trimming and J lost 0 bases, with 18 bases between them. The CDR3 sequence: CASSSTPGWSSYNEQFF. The DNA of the CDR3 is TGTGCCAGCAGCTCCACCCCAGGGTGGAGCTCCTACAATGAGCAGTTCTTC.

Only one count was recorded for this clone. This chain uses TRBV7-2 with TRBJ2-1, with 7 bases matching TRBD2. The CDR3 sequence is 18 residues long. Germline CDR1 reads SGHTA; CDR2 reads FQGNSA. J lost 5 bases, V lost 1 base, and 14 bases had no gene match. The CDR3 here is CASSLGPRGGGGNNEQFF. In DNA, the CDR3 is TGTGCCAGCAGCTTAGGACCCCGAGGCGGGGGAGGGAACAATGAGCAGTTCTTC.

J is TRBJ2-2 and V is TRBV7-2; possibly TRBD1 for D (5 bases). The ends were cut back, 6 bases at V and 5 bases at J, with 13 bases in the middle. This CDR3 contains 14 residues. Per germline, CDR1 SGHTA and CDR2 FQGNSA. The DNA for the CDR3 is TGTGCCAGCAGTCAGGGCAGGGAAACCGGGGAGCTGTTTTTT. Translation: CASSQGRETGELFF.

This clone has more than one count but fewer than ten. The chain has TRBV5-6 and TRBJ2-2; D unresolved. Germline-derived CDR1 and CDR2 are SGHDT and YYEEEE. CDR3 length: 14 amino acids. Trimming took 1 base from V and 3 from J, leaving 7 bases between them. CDR3 sequence reads: CASSLFTYTGELFF. CDR3 in DNA: TGTGCCAGCAGCTTGTTTACATACACCGGGGAGCTGTTTTTT.

This rearrangement joins TRBV4-1 to TRBJ2-2; TRBD1 matches at 8 bases. The CDR3 has 19 amino acids. Germline assignment: CDR1 MGHRA and CDR2 YSYEKL. With 0 bases clipped from V and 0 bases from J, the junction kept 9 bases outside the gene matches. The CDR3 sequence: CASSQDTGTGFTNTGELFF. The CDR3, as DNA: TGCGCCAGCAGCCAAGATACGGGGACAGGATTTACGAACACCGGGGAGCTGTTTTTT.

The chain is built from TRBV30 and TRBJ2-5, with TRBD2 as a possible D gene (6 bases). The J call may be wrong; the DNA end is better matched by TRBJ2-7. Germline assignment: CDR1 GTSNPN and CDR2 SVGIG (reference sequence). The CDR3 loop spans 13 amino acids. Here the CDR3 reads CAWSVSSRGEQYF. DNA for the CDR3: TGTGCCTGGAGTGTAAGTTCGCGGGGCGAGCAGTACTTC.

The V call is TRBV14, the J call TRBJ1-1; D not certain. Trimming shortened V by 0 bases and J by 1 base, and 9 bases separated the two germline ends. This CDR3 region has 15 residues. The germline V gene has CDR1 SGHDN and CDR2 FVKESK. CDR3 bases: TGTGCCAGCAGCCAAGATGAGGCATGGAACACTGAAGCTTTCTTT. Protein sequence: CASSQDEAWNTEAFF.

This clone was detected a few times. CDR3: CASRAGARNTDTQYF. The DNA for the CDR3 is TGTGCCAGCAGAGCAGGGGCCAGAAACACAGATACGCAGTATTTT. The chain links TRBV2 to TRBJ2-3; D possibly corresponds to TRBD1 (6 bases). Germline-derived CDR1 and CDR2 are SNHLY and FYNNEI. CDR3 length equals 15 residues. V gave up 6 bases and J gave up 2 bases, with 15 bases separating them.

This clone was counted a single time. The CDR3 loop reads CASSSAPADSVYGYTF. The CDR3 bases are TGTGCCAGCAGCTCCGCCCCCGCAGACAGCGTATATGGCTACACCTTC. V is TRBV5-6 and J is TRBJ1-2; possibly TRBD1 for D (5 bases). CDR1 and CDR2 (germline): SGHDT, YYEEEE. This CDR3 has 16 residues. Deletions cut 3 bases from V and 5 bases from J, with 20 bases between.

About this clone: Other DNA sequences from this sample encode an identical CDR3 as well. The gene calls are TRBV7-9 and TRBJ1-5, with D tentatively TRBD1 (5 bases). This CDR3 comprises 14 residues. Germline assignment: CDR1 SEHNR and CDR2 FQNEAQ (reference sequence). V lost 3 bases, J lost 6 bases, and 12 bases lay in between. For the CDR3, the DNA is TGTGCCAGCAGCTTGGGAGGGGTAGGTCAGCCCCAGCATTTT. It codes for CASSLGGVGQPQHF.

The chain uses TRBV7-3 and TRBJ2-5; no clear D gene. There are 15 residues in the CDR3. The germline V and J ends were trimmed by 5 bases and 5 bases, with 18 bases remaining between them. Germline CDR1 SGHTA, CDR2 FQGTGA. CDR3 loop: CASSPAVSLGETQYF. The CDR3 DNA follows: TGTGCCAGCAGCCCCGCGGTTAGCCTTGGGGAGACCCAGTACTTC. The whole variable domain, remainder taken from reference TRBV7-3 and TRBJ2-5, is GAGVSQTPSNKVTEKGKYVELRCDPISGHTALYWYRQSLGQGPEFLIYFQGTGAADDSGLPNDRFFAVRPEGSVSTLKIQRTERGDSAVYLCASSPAVSLGETQYFGPGTRLLVL.

This chain joins TRBV6-5 and TRBJ1-1; D ambiguous. This CDR3 is 14 amino acids long. CDR1 is MNHEY and CDR2 is SVGAGI in the germline V gene. Trimming cost V 4 bases and J 4 bases, with 13 bases left between them. For the CDR3, the DNA is TGTGCCAGCAGTTTACAAAACCGGGGCACTGAAGCTTTCTTT. This translates into CASSLQNRGTEAFF.

The rearrangement joins TRBV9 to TRBJ2-7, with unresolved D. Germline loops: CDR1 SGDLS, CDR2 YYNGEE. V lost 1 base, J lost 2 bases, and 7 bases lay in between. The CDR3 sequence is 13 residues long. The CDR3 protein is CASSVSLAYEQYF. The CDR3 DNA is TGTGCCAGCAGCGTAAGCTTAGCCTACGAGCAGTACTTC.